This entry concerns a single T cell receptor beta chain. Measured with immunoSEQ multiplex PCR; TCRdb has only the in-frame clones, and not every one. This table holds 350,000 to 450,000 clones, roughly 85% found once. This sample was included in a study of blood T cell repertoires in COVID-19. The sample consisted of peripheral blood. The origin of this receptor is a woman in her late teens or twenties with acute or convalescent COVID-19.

The CDR3 sequence is CACTWGGTDTQYF. The CDR3 DNA reads TGTGCCTGCACCTGGGGGGGGACAGATACGCAGTATTTT. The rearrangement links TRBV30 to TRBJ2-3, with 7 bases fitting TRBD2. Germline assignment: CDR1 GTSNPN and CDR2 SVGIG (reference sequence). The CDR3 runs to 13 residues. V lost 6 bases and J lost 3; bases outside the gene matches: 6.